This passage covers 21 T cell receptor beta chains from one sample sequenced in a study of naive and memory T cell subsets. A UMI-containing oligonucleotide was joined by 3' ligation to the TCR cDNA template. The SP2 primer and nested alpha and beta constant region primers amplified ligated cDNA in four rounds. TCRdb fed the 5' RACE reads into MiXCR, producing one record per CDR3 protein. The data hold more than 55,000 distinct CDR3 sequences, with about 7.1% observed a single time. Every receptor here comes from a female donor in good health.

Note on this clonotype: The junction shows a germline mismatch at one end, possibly a read error. The chain couples TRBV20-1 to TRBJ1-2, with TRBD1 as a possible D gene (6 bases). Germline assignment: CDR1 DFQATT and CDR2 SNEGSKA (reference sequence). The CDR3 loop spans 15 amino acids. The CDR3 here is CSAGGRGTIHYGDTF. DNA for the CDR3: TGCAGTGCTGGCGGAAGGGGGACTATTCACTATGGCGACACCTTC.

The rearrangement uses TRBV7-2 and TRBJ2-3; 8 bases are a match to TRBD2. CDR3 size: 16 residues. Germline CDR1 and CDR2: SGHTA and FQGNSA. The junction had 8 bases not matched to a gene; V was cut back by 1 base and J by 5 bases. CDR3 amino acids: CASSLGVAGRGDTQYF. CDR3 nucleotides: TGTGCCAGCAGCTTAGGGGTAGCGGGGCGAGGAGATACGCAGTATTTT.

Many counts were recorded for this clonotype. The chain uses TRBV18 and TRBJ1-2, with D perhaps matching TRBD1 (5 bases). This CDR3 region has 14 residues. Trimming took off 6 bases at V and 2 bases at J, with 13 bases between the two ends. Germline V gene lookup returns CDR1 KGHSH and CDR2 LQKENI. The CDR3 loop reads CASSPTRQNYGYTF. CDR3 DNA: TGTGCCAGCTCTCCTACCAGACAGAACTATGGCTACACCTTC.

This clonotype was observed many times. This chain joins TRBV4-3 and TRBJ1-4; 7 nucleotides align to TRBD1. Germline-derived CDR1 and CDR2 are LGHNA and YSLEER. V was pared by 2 bases and J by 4 bases, with 10 bases of the junction left unmatched. The CDR3 length is 17 residues. CDR3 nucleotide sequence: TGCGCCAGCAGCCAAACTTCCCGACAGGGCGGTAATGAAAAACTGTTTTTT. Protein product: CASSQTSRQGGNEKLFF.

This clonotype was recorded many times. The rearrangement uses TRBV11-1 and TRBJ1-1, with TRBD1 identical over 7 bases. Losses at the gene ends were 3 bases for V and 1 base for J; bases not matched to a gene: 5. This CDR3 region has 15 residues. From germline, CDR1 is SGHAT and CDR2 FQDESV (reference sequence). The CDR3 spells CASSFPGTANTEAFF. The DNA for the CDR3 is TGTGCCAGCAGCTTCCCCGGGACAGCGAACACTGAAGCTTTCTTT. Combining the CDR3 with reference TRBV11-1 and TRBJ1-1 gives the whole variable domain EAEVAQSPRYKITEKSQAVAFWCDPISGHATLYWYRQILGQGPELLVQFQDESVVDDSQLPKDRFSAERLKGVDSTLKIQPAELGDSAMYLCASSFPGTANTEAFFGQGTRLTVV.

The sample holds many counts of this clonotype. The chain combines TRBV20-1 with TRBJ1-2; 10 bases agree with TRBD1. Trimming took 6 bases from V and 1 from J; bases not matched to a gene: 8. This CDR3 is 15 amino acids long. From germline, CDR1 is DFQATT and CDR2 SNEGSKA (reference sequence). The CDR3 coding sequence is TGCAGTGCCGAATTAGACAGGGGGCATAACTATGGCTACACCTTC. It specifies CSAELDRGHNYGYTF.

The chain joins TRBV4-3 to TRBJ2-3; D unresolved. The CDR3 is made up of 15 amino acids. Germline V gene sequence: CDR1 LGHNA, CDR2 YSLEER. V lost 3 bases and J 4 bases, leaving 14 bases between the germline ends. The CDR3 loop reads CASSHIRALADTQYF. The CDR3 coding sequence is TGCGCCAGCAGCCATATCCGGGCATTAGCAGATACGCAGTATTTT.

This clonotype was counted only a few times. J is TRBJ1-1 and V is TRBV7-2; TRBD1 might be the D (5 bases). Germline assignment: CDR1 SGHTA and CDR2 FQGNSA. Between the trimmed V and J ends, which lost 5 bases and 9 bases, there was a span of 16 bases. The CDR3 is 13 residues long. The DNA of the CDR3 is TGTGCCAGCAGCAGAGGCTGGGGGACCCAAGCTTTCTTT. Its protein product is CASSRGWGTQAFF.

This clonotype showed up many times. The chain recombines TRBV7-9 with TRBJ2-3; 8 nucleotides align to TRBD1. The CDR3 is made up of 15 amino acids. The V gene end was trimmed by 5 bases and the J gene end by 1 base; junction bases not matched to a gene: 5. Germline values: CDR1 SEHNR, CDR2 FQNEAQ (reference sequence). In DNA form, the CDR3 reads TGTGCCAGCAGCCCCTTGGGACAGGGCACAGATACGCAGTATTTT. Residues: CASSPLGQGTDTQYF.

This clonotype was counted many times. V and J are TRBV13 and TRBJ2-1; D might be TRBD2 (6 bases). This CDR3 has 15 amino acids. Looked up from germline, CDR1 is PRHDT and CDR2 is FYEKMQ (reference sequence). Trimming took off 0 bases at V and 2 bases at J, with 8 bases between the two ends. CDR3 residues: CASSLGGGAYNEQFF. CDR3 DNA: TGTGCCAGCAGCTTAGGCGGAGGGGCCTACAATGAGCAGTTCTTC. The full variable domain, its missing parts supplied by reference TRBV13 and TRBJ2-1, is AAGVIQSPRHLIKEKRETATLKCYPIPRHDTVYWYQQGPGQDPQFLISFYEKMQSDKGSIPDRFSAQQFSDYHSELNMSSLELGDSALYFCASSLGGGAYNEQFFGPGTRLTVL.

This clonotype was observed at least ten times. J is TRBJ1-6 and V is TRBV20-1, with 7 bases identical to TRBD1. The germline V gene has CDR1 DFQATT and CDR2 SNEGSKA (reference sequence). This CDR3 contains 14 residues. The junction had 4 bases not matched to a gene; V was cut back by 0 bases and J by 8 bases. CDR3 DNA: TGCAGTGCTAGAGATCGGACAGGTTATTCACCCCTCCACTTT. Translating gives CSARDRTGYSPLHF.

This clonotype was seen at least ten times. This chain uses TRBV10-3 with TRBJ2-7; D gene unclear. The CDR3 runs to 11 residues. Germline values: CDR1 ENHRY, CDR2 SYGVKD. Trimming pared 1 base from V and 8 bases from J, leaving 6 bases between. In DNA, the CDR3 is TGTGCCATCAGTGAGTTAGGACAGCAGTACTTC. This codes for CAISELGQQYF.

The sample holds many counts of this clonotype. J is TRBJ1-6 and V is TRBV7-4, with TRBD1 as a possible D gene (5 bases). Trimming removed 5 bases from V and 7 bases from J, with 6 bases in between. The germline gives CDR1 SGHVT, CDR2 SQSDAQ. CDR3 length: 12 residues. The CDR3 loop is CASSRDNSPLHF. CDR3 sequence (DNA): TGTGCCAGCAGCCGGGACAATTCACCCCTCCACTTT.

This clonotype appeared many times. The gene calls are TRBV7-9 and TRBJ2-3, with D unclear. Germline V gene lookup returns CDR1 SEHNR and CDR2 FQNEAQ (reference sequence). The V and J ends lost 1 base and 6 bases respectively, with 11 bases between them. The CDR3 is made up of 14 amino acids. CDR3 amino acids: CASSLEGQADTQYF. The CDR3 bases are TGTGCCAGCAGCTTAGAGGGCCAGGCGGATACGCAGTATTTT.

This clonotype was picked up a small number of times. The rearrangement uses TRBV6-1 and TRBJ1-5; D is undetermined. The CDR3 runs to 16 residues. CDR1 and CDR2 (germline): MNHNS, SASEGT. V was clipped by 10 bases and J by 0 bases, with 19 bases between them. The chain's CDR3 is CATLPQQGLSNQPQHF. The CDR3 DNA reads as TGTGCCACCCTCCCCCAACAAGGACTTAGCAATCAGCCCCAGCATTTT.

This clonotype was detected only a few times. The chain links TRBV7-2 to TRBJ2-3; TRBD2 matches 10 bases. J lost 6 bases, V lost 2 bases, and 11 bases had no gene match. The CDR3 runs 17 residues. Germline CDR1 SGHTA, CDR2 FQGNSA. The DNA for the CDR3 is TGTGCCAGCAGCTTACTCCGAGCGGGGGGGCCGACGGATACGCAGTATTTT. This codes for CASSLLRAGGPTDTQYF.

This clonotype came up many times. The chain recombines TRBV7-9 with TRBJ1-5, with D hard to call. Per the germline V gene, CDR1 is SEHNR and CDR2 is FQNEAQ (reference sequence). V lost 5 bases and J lost 1, with 9 bases in between. CDR3 length equals 14 residues. Written as DNA, the CDR3 is TGTGCCAGCAGCGTAACAGTAAGCAATCAGCCCCAGCATTTT. This sequence encodes CASSVTVSNQPQHF. Full variable domain (outside the CDR3, taken from reference TRBV7-9 and TRBJ1-5): DTGVSQNPRHKITKRGQNVTFRCDPISEHNRLYWYRQTLGQGPEFLTYFQNEAQLEKSRLLSDRFSAERPKGSFSTLEIQRTEQGDSAMYLCASSVTVSNQPQHFGDGTRLSIL.

The genes are TRBV5-6 and TRBJ1-2; TRBD1 agrees at 8 bases. The CDR3 is 13 amino acids. V lost 2 bases, J lost 6 bases, and 3 bases stayed unmatched. Germline CDR1 and CDR2: SGHDT and YYEEEE. DNA of the CDR3: TGTGCCAGCAGCTTTGTGACAGGGGATGGCTACACCTTC. This codes for CASSFVTGDGYTF.

The chain links TRBV7-2 to TRBJ2-1, with D perhaps given as TRBD1 or TRBD2 (5 bases each). CDR1 SGHTA and CDR2 FQGNSA come from the germline V gene. This CDR3 contains 15 residues. With 4 bases removed from V and 1 base from J, the gap between germline ends came to 11 bases. CDR3 coding DNA: TGTGCCAGCAGCTCCGGGACGGCATCCTACAATGAGCAGTTCTTC. Its translation: CASSSGTASYNEQFF.

This clonotype was counted a few times. The chain links TRBV5-1 to TRBJ1-3; unclear D gene. V was clipped by 4 bases and J by 2 bases, with 10 bases between them. CDR1 and CDR2 (germline): SGHRS, YFSETQ. The CDR3 loop spans 14 amino acids. The DNA of the CDR3 is TGCGCCAGCAGCCCGGGAGTGGCTGGAAACACCATATATTTT. It is translated as CASSPGVAGNTIYF.

This clonotype showed up many times. The J gene is TRBJ2-5, the V gene TRBV12-3 or TRBV12-4; D is undetermined. V shed 3 bases and J shed 5 bases, with 7 bases lying between them. The CDR3 contains 12 residues. As DNA, the CDR3 is TGTGCCAGCAGTTTCCTAGGGGAGACCCAGTACTTC. As protein: CASSFLGETQYF.